These 25 T cell receptor beta chains were all obtained from the same sample, sequenced in a study of T cells in Graves' hyperthyroidism and ophthalmopathy. Amplified TCR beta CDR3 regions derived from RNA transcripts. When the TCR CDR3 underwent first-round RT-PCR, the HTBI primer set was used. Via MiXCR, TCRdb re-called the multiplex PCR reads, giving one row per CDR3 protein. The sample records roughly 500,000 distinct CDR3 sequences, 35% to 55% being singletons. Sequencing used peripheral blood or thyroid tissue (not recorded which). These receptors were collected from an adult woman with Graves' disease, either hyperthyroidism or ophthalmopathy (not recorded which).

This clonotype was recorded many times. The rearrangement uses TRBV4-1 and TRBJ2-5; D is unclear. In germline, CDR1 is MGHRA, CDR2 YSYEKL. V shed 0 bases and J shed 1 base, with 9 bases lying between them. This CDR3 comprises 15 residues. The CDR3 coding sequence is TGCGCCAGCAGCCAAGATGCGGACCTCCAAGAGACCCAGTACTTC. It specifies CASSQDADLQETQYF.

The chain uses TRBV20-1 and TRBJ1-1; D may be TRBD1 (6 bases). This CDR3 contains 14 residues. The V gene lost 0 bases and the J gene lost 4 bases, with 12 bases spanning the gap. In germline, CDR1 is DFQATT, CDR2 SNEGSKA (reference sequence). The CDR3 nucleotides read TGCAGTGCTAGAGACCGGCGGGGGGCCACTGAAGCTTTCTTT. It is translated as CSARDRRGATEAFF.

This clonotype was counted many times. CDR3 loop: CASSQLGFQPQHF. CDR3 in DNA: TGCGCCAGCAGCCAACTAGGGTTTCAGCCCCAGCATTTT. This chain connects TRBV4-1 to TRBJ1-5; the D is unclear. Germline V lookup: CDR1 MGHRA, CDR2 YSYEKL. This CDR3 has 13 amino acids. Between the trimmed V and J ends, which lost 2 bases and 6 bases, there was a span of 8 bases.

This chain links TRBV6-1 with TRBJ2-5; D remains ambiguous. There are 12 residues in the CDR3. Germline V gives CDR1 MNHNS, CDR2 SASEGT. Trimming cost V 7 bases and J 9 bases, with 15 bases left between them. The CDR3 here is CASTSYNQPQYF. CDR3 nucleotide sequence: TGTGCCAGCACCAGCTACAATCAGCCCCAGTACTTC.

The rearrangement uses TRBV5-1 and TRBJ2-2; no clear D. V lost 4 bases and J lost 4, with 14 bases in between. Germline V gene sequence: CDR1 SGHRS, CDR2 YFSETQ. CDR3 size: 15 residues. CDR3 bases: TGCGCCAGCAGCCGCTGGGGTGACGCCACCGGGGAGCTGTTTTTT. As protein: CASSRWGDATGELFF.

The J gene is TRBJ1-1, the V gene TRBV2; D might be TRBD1 (6 bases). The CDR3 extends over 15 amino acids. The V and J ends lost 6 bases and 1 base respectively, with 15 bases between them. CDR1 and CDR2 (germline): SNHLY, FYNNEI. The CDR3 DNA sequence: TGTGCCAGCAGCATGACAGGAGGGAAGAACACTGAAGCTTTCTTT. Residues: CASSMTGGKNTEAFF.

This chain links TRBV7-9 with TRBJ2-7; 11 bases fit TRBD2. The V gene end was trimmed by 5 bases and the J gene end by 2 bases; junction bases not matched to a gene: 11. In germline, CDR1 is SEHNR, CDR2 FQNEAQ (reference sequence). The length of the CDR3 is 17 residues. The CDR3 sequence is CASSKAGTSGDTYEQYF. The CDR3 coding sequence is TGTGCCAGCAGCAAAGCCGGGACTAGCGGAGACACCTACGAGCAGTACTTC. Filled out from reference TRBV7-9 and TRBJ2-7, the complete variable domain reads DTGVSQNPRHKITKRGQNVTFRCDPISEHNRLYWYRQTLGQGPEFLTYFQNEAQLEKSRLLSDRFSAERPKGSFSTLEIQRTEQGDSAMYLCASSKAGTSGDTYEQYFGPGTRLTVT.

This clonotype has just a few counts. V is TRBV20-1 and J is TRBJ2-5; D is unclear. The germline V gene has CDR1 DFQATT and CDR2 SNEGSKA (reference sequence). CDR3 size: 15 residues. V was trimmed by 6 bases and J by 4 bases, leaving 21 bases between them. The CDR3 is CSARVPAPVGETQYF. Here the CDR3 DNA reads TGCAGTGCACGTGTCCCCGCCCCTGTGGGAGAGACCCAGTACTTC.

This clonotype was detected a few times. The rearrangement joins TRBV13 to TRBJ2-2, with 11 bases aligning to TRBD2. V trimming: 5 bases; J trimming: 5 bases; junction bases outside the gene matches: 7. The CDR3 consists of 16 residues. Germline CDR1 reads PRHDT; CDR2 reads FYEKMQ (reference sequence). CDR3 in amino acids: CASSPRLAGKTGELFF. In DNA, the CDR3 is TGTGCCAGCAGCCCTAGACTAGCGGGAAAAACCGGGGAGCTGTTTTTT.

There are many counts of this clonotype. This chain joins TRBV20-1 and TRBJ1-2; D ambiguous. Trimming took off 5 bases at V and 4 bases at J, with 11 bases between the two ends. This CDR3 has 12 amino acids. Germline V gene lookup returns CDR1 DFQATT and CDR2 SNEGSKA (reference sequence). CDR3 region: CSADDPFYGYTF. CDR3 DNA sequence: TGCAGTGCTGATGACCCGTTCTATGGCTACACCTTC.

This chain links TRBV5-1 with TRBJ1-1, with 9 bases that match TRBD1. The junction had 10 bases not matched to a gene; V was cut back by 0 bases and J by 4 bases. Germline CDR1 is SGHRS and CDR2 is YFSETQ. The CDR3 contains 17 residues. The DNA of the CDR3 is TGCGCCAGCAGCTTGGTAGGTGGACAGGGGAGGGGCACTGAAGCTTTCTTT. Translation gives CASSLVGGQGRGTEAFF.

This clonotype was found a few times. This rearrangement joins TRBV29-1 to TRBJ1-4; D is uncertain. CDR1 SQVTM and CDR2 ANQGSEA come from the germline V gene. The CDR3 is made up of 13 amino acids. The V end lost 4 bases, the J end lost 0 bases, and 6 bases lay between the germline ends. For the CDR3, the DNA is TGCAGCGTTGGAAATCCAACTAATGAAAAACTGTTTTTT. Protein product: CSVGNPTNEKLFF.

The V call is TRBV7-9, the J call TRBJ1-1, with 10 positions matching TRBD1. V dropped 1 base and J dropped 11; count of bases not matched to a gene: 1. CDR3 length: 12 amino acids. Germline CDR1 and CDR2: SEHNR and FQNEAQ (reference sequence). The CDR3 protein is CASSLGQGAAFF. The CDR3 bases are TGTGCCAGCAGCTTAGGACAGGGGGCGGCTTTCTTT.

This clonotype came up many times. The rearrangement uses TRBV7-9 and TRBJ1-4; D gene unclear. Germline V gene data show CDR1 as SEHNR and CDR2 as FQNEAQ (reference sequence). V dropped 2 bases and J dropped 5 bases, with 6 bases sitting between them. The CDR3 sequence is 13 residues long. CDR3 amino acids: CASSLNSNEKLFF. The CDR3 coding sequence is TGTGCCAGCAGCTTAAACTCGAATGAAAAACTGTTTTTT.

This clonotype was picked up many times. The chain is built from TRBV5-1 and TRBJ2-7; TRBD2 is a possible D gene (5 bases). Trimming shortened V by 0 bases and J by 4 bases, and 11 bases separated the two germline ends. The CDR3 runs to 14 residues. The germline CDR1 and CDR2 sequences are SGHRS and YFSETQ. Written as DNA, the CDR3 is TGCGCCAGCAGCTTGGAGGTTTGGGAGTACGAGCAGTACTTC. The encoded protein is CASSLEVWEYEQYF.

J is TRBJ1-2 and V is TRBV20-1; tentative D call: TRBD1 (5 bases). V was shortened by 0 bases and J by 5 bases, with 10 bases between the two germline ends. This CDR3 is built from 13 residues. The germline CDR1 and CDR2 sequences are DFQATT and SNEGSKA (reference sequence). The DNA for the CDR3 is TGCAGTGCTAGAGATAGGCAGGGATATGGCTACACCTTC. Protein: CSARDRQGYGYTF.

The chain combines TRBV7-3 with TRBJ2-2, with TRBD1 matching 8 bases. This CDR3 is built from 15 residues. After removal of 5 bases from V and 6 bases from J, the junction contained 8 bases not matched to a gene. Germline V gives CDR1 SGHTA, CDR2 FQGTGA. The CDR3 is CASSPGGTGSGELFF. The CDR3 DNA reads as TGTGCCAGCAGCCCGGGCGGGACAGGCTCCGGGGAGCTGTTTTTT.

The gene calls are TRBV7-9 and TRBJ1-6; 7 bases are a match to TRBD1. J was trimmed by 6 bases and V by 3 bases; bases with no gene match: 5. Per the germline V gene, CDR1 is SEHNR and CDR2 is FQNEAQ (reference sequence). This CDR3 is 15 amino acids long. CDR3 in DNA: TGTGCCAGCAGCTTTATAACAGGGGCTAATTCACCCCTCCACTTT. Protein product: CASSFITGANSPLHF.

The genes are TRBV5-1 and TRBJ1-6; D is undetermined. The germline V gene has CDR1 SGHRS and CDR2 YFSETQ. V was shortened by 2 bases and J by 10 bases, with 10 bases between the two germline ends. The CDR3 consists of 13 residues. The chain's CDR3 is CASSFTAGSPLHF. The CDR3 coding sequence is TGCGCCAGCAGCTTTACGGCAGGCTCACCCCTCCACTTT.

The chain recombines TRBV10-3 with TRBJ1-1; 7 nucleotides align to TRBD1. This CDR3 contains 15 residues. The V and J ends lost 6 bases and 4 bases, in that order; junction bases with no gene match: 11. Germline CDR1 is ENHRY and CDR2 is SYGVKD. The CDR3 loop is CAIRGTGVASTEAFF. The CDR3 DNA sequence: TGTGCCATCAGGGGAACAGGGGTCGCGTCCACTGAAGCTTTCTTT.

This chain uses TRBV29-1 with TRBJ2-2, with TRBD2 identical over 10 bases. Trimming at V came to 6 bases and at J to 1 base, leaving 8 bases not matched to a gene. Per germline, CDR1 SQVTM and CDR2 ANQGSEA. The CDR3 totals 16 residues. The CDR3 nucleotides are TGCAGCGTCATGGTGTCTAGCGGGAGGAACACCGGGGAGCTGTTTTTT. It encodes CSVMVSSGRNTGELFF.

Many counts were recorded for this clonotype. The J gene is TRBJ1-2, the V gene TRBV2; D is unclear. The CDR3 has 12 residues. Germline V gene sequence: CDR1 SNHLY, CDR2 FYNNEI. The V end lost 8 bases, the J end lost 8 bases, and 15 bases lay between the germline ends. The chain's CDR3 is CASVPGLDGYTF. CDR3 DNA sequence: TGTGCCAGCGTCCCCGGTTTGGACGGCTACACCTTC.

Comment on this clonotype: The conserved closing phenylalanine or tryptophan is absent in this CDR3, likely reflecting a read error. The DNA is left out, because the CDR3 cannot be placed on it with certainty; the CDR3 is given as TCRdb lists it. The chain joins TRBV5-1 to TRBJ1-1; the DNA was not compared with TRBD1, the D call given in the table. Both ends counted, the CDR3 spans 14 residues. Germline-derived CDR1 and CDR2 are SGHRS and YFSETQ. Here the CDR3 reads CASSVGPSTGGVFY.

This clonotype was counted at least ten times. The chain uses TRBV10-3 and TRBJ1-1; a possible D gene is TRBD1 (5 bases). Germline loops: CDR1 ENHRY, CDR2 SYGVKD. The CDR3 sequence is 15 residues long. Trimming took 2 bases from V and 0 from J, leaving 10 bases between them. CDR3 nucleotides: TGTGCCATCAGTGAGCGCTGGGGGTTGAACACTGAAGCTTTCTTT. It is translated as CAISERWGLNTEAFF.

This clonotype was detected many times. The chain uses TRBV5-1 and TRBJ2-2; D may correspond to TRBD1 or TRBD2 (5 bases each). Trimming left V 0 bases short and J 1 base short, with 7 bases between. CDR3 size: 15 residues. Germline values: CDR1 SGHRS, CDR2 YFSETQ. As DNA, the CDR3 is TGCGCCAGCAGCTTGGTGGGGGTGAACACCGGGGAGCTGTTTTTT. Its protein is CASSLVGVNTGELFF.